This TCR beta chain is drawn from a study of blood T cell repertoires in COVID-19. Study at large: The United States, Italy and Spain provided the acute and convalescent COVID-19 samples. Sample material is recorded as cDNA or gDNA derived from T cells, B-cell-depleted T cells, or PBMCs.

Study processing details: By means of reference gene primer amplification, nucleated cell counts were estimated. The table came from immunoSEQ multiplex PCR; TCRdb's copy has only in-frame clones and leaves some out. V, J and clone size reflect that table, while D and trimming were determined from the DNA. The sample consists of 55,000 to 70,000 clones, around 83% of them appearing once. The V and J ends lost 7 bases and 5 bases, in that order; junction bases with no gene match: 10. The CDR3 has 17 residues. Per the germline V gene, CDR1 is WSHSY and CDR2 is SAAADI. The rearrangement uses TRBV10-2 and TRBJ2-1, with 14 bases matching TRBD2. This TCR came from a man aged 45-65 years with acute or convalescent COVID-19. Sequencing used peripheral blood. Here the CDR3 DNA reads TGCGCCAGCAACAGACTAGCGGGAGGGCCTGGGGACAATGAGCAGTTCTTC. Its translation is CASNRLAGGPGDNEQFF.